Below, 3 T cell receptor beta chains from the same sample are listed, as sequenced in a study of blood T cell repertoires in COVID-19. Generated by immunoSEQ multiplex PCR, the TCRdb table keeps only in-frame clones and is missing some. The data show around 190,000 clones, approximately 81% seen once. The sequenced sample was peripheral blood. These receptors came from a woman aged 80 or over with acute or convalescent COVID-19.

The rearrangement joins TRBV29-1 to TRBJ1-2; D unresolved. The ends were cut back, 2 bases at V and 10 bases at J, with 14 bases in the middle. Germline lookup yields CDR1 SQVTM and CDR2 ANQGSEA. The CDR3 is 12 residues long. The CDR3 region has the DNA TGCAGCGTTGAATATGTTCGTAGTGTCTACACCTTC. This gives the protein CSVEYVRSVYTF.

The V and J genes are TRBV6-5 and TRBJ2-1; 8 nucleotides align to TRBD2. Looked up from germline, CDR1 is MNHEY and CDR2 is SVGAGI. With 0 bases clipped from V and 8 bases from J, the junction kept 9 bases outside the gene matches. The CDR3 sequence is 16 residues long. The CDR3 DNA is TGTGCCAGCAGTTACTCTAGAGCTAGCGGGCGCCATGAGCAGTTCTTC. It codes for CASSYSRASGRHEQFF.

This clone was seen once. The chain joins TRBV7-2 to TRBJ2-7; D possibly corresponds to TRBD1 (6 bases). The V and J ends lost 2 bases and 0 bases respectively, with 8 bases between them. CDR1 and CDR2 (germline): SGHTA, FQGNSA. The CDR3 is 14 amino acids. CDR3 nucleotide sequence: TGTGCCAGCAGCTTAATGACAGGCTCCTACGAGCAGTACTTC. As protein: CASSLMTGSYEQYF.